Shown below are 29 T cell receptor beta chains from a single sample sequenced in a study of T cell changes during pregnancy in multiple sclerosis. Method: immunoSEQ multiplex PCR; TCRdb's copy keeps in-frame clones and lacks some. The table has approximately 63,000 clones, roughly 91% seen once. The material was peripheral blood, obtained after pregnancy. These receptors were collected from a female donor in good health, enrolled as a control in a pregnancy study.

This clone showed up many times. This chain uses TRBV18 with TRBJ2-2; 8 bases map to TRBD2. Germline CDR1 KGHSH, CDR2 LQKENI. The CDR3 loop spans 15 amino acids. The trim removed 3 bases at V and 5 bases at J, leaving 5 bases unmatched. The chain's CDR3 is CASSPFGGATGELFF. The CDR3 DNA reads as TGTGCCAGCTCACCTTTCGGGGGGGCGACCGGGGAGCTGTTTTTT.

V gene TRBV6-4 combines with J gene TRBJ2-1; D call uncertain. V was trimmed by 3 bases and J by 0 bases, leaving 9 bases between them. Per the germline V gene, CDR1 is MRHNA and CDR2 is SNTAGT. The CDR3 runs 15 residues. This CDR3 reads CASSESWSSYNEQFF. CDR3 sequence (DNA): TGTGCCAGCAGTGAAAGTTGGAGCTCCTACAATGAGCAGTTCTTC.

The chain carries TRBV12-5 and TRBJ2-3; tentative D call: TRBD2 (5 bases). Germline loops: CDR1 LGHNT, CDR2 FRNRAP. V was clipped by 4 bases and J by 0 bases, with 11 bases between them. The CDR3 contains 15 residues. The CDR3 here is CASGSRLTSTDTQYF. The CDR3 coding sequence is TGTGCTAGTGGTTCCAGACTAACCAGCACAGATACGCAGTATTTT.

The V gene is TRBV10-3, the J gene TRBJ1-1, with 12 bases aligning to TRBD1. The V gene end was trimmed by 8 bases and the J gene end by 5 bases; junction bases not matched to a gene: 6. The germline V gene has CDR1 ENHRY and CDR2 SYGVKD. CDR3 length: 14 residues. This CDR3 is CAISGTGGLTEAFF. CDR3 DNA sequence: TGTGCCATCTCCGGGACAGGGGGCTTGACTGAAGCTTTCTTT.

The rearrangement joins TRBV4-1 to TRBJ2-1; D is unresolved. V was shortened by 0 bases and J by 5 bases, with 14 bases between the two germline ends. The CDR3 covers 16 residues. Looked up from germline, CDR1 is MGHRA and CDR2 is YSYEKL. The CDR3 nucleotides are TGCGCCAGCAGCCAAGATAAGAGCAACGAGGACAATGAGCAGTTCTTC. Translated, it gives CASSQDKSNEDNEQFF.

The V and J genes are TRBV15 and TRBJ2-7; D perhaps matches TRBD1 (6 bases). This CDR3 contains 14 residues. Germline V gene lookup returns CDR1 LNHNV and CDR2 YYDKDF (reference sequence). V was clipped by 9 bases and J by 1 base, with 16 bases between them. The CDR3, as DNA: TGTGCCACGAAACAGGGTCCCCGGTCCTACGAGCAGTACTTC. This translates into CATKQGPRSYEQYF. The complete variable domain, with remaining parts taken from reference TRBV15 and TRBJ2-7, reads DAMVIQNPRYQVTQFGKPVTLSCSQTLNHNVMYWYQQKSSQAPKLLFHYYDKDFNNEADTPDNFQSRRPNTSFCFLDIRSPGLGDTAMYLCATKQGPRSYEQYFGPGTRLTVT.

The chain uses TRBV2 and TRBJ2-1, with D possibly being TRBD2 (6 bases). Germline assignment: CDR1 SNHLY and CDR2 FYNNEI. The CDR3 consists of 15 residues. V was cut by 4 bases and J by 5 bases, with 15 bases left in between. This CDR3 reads CASSASEGGDNEQFF. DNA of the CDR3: TGTGCCAGCAGTGCCTCGGAGGGAGGAGACAATGAGCAGTTCTTC. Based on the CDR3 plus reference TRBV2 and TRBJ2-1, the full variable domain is EPEVTQTPSHQVTQMGQEVILRCVPISNHLYFYWYRQILGQKVEFLVSFYNNEISEKSEIFDDQFSVERPDGSNFTLKIRSTKLEDSAMYFCASSASEGGDNEQFFGPGTRLTVL.

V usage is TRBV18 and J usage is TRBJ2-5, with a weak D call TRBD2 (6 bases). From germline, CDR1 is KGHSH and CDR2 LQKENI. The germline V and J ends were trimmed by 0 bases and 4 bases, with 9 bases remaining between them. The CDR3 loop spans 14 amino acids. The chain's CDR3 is CASSPPRGGETQYF. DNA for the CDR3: TGTGCCAGCTCACCACCAAGGGGAGGAGAGACCCAGTACTTC. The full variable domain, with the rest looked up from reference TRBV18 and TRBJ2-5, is NAGVMQNPRHLVRRRGQEARLRCSPMKGHSHVYWYRQLPEEGLKFMVYLQKENIIDESGMPKERFSAEFPKEGPSILRIQQVVRGDSAAYFCASSPPRGGETQYFGPGTRLLVL.

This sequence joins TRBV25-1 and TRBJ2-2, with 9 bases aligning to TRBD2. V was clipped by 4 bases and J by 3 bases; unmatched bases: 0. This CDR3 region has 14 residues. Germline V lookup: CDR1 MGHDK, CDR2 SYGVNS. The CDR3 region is CASSGTSDTGELFF. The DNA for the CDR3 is TGTGCCAGCAGTGGGACTAGCGACACCGGGGAGCTGTTTTTT. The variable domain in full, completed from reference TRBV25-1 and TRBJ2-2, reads EADIYQTPRYLVIGTGKKITLECSQTMGHDKMYWYQQDPGMELHLIHYSYGVNSTEKGDLSSESTVSRIRTEHFPLTLESARPSHTSQYLCASSGTSDTGELFFGEGSRLTVL.

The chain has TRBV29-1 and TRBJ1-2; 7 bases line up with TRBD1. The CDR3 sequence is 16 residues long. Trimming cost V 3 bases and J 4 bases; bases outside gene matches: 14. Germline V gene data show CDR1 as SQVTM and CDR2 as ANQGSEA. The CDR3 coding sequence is TGCAGCGTTGACCTGACAGGGAACGAACTCGTCTATGGCTACACCTTC. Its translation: CSVDLTGNELVYGYTF.

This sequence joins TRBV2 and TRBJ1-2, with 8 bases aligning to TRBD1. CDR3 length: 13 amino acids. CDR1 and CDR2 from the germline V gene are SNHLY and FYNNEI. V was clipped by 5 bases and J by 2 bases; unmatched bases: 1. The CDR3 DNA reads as TGTGCCAGCAGTCGGACAGGGAACTATGGCTACACCTTC. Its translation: CASSRTGNYGYTF.

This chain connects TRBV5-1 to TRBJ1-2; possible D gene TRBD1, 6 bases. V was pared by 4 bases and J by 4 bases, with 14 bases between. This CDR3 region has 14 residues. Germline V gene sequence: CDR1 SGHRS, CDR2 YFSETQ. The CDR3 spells CASSLGQTVYGYTF. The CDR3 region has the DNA TGCGCCAGCAGCCTCGGACAGACAGTCTATGGCTACACCTTC.

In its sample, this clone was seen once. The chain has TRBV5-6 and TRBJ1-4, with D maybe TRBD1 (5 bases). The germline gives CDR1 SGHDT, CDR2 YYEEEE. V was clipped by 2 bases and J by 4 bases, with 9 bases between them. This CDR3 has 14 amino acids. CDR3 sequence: CASSFGTYNEKLFF. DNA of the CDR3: TGTGCCAGCAGCTTTGGGACTTATAATGAAAAACTGTTTTTT.

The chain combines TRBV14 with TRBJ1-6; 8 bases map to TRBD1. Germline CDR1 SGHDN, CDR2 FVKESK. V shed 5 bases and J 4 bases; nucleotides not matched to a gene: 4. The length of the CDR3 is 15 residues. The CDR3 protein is CASSSTGGYNSPLHF. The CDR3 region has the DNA TGTGCCAGCAGCTCTACAGGGGGTTATAATTCACCCCTCCACTTT.

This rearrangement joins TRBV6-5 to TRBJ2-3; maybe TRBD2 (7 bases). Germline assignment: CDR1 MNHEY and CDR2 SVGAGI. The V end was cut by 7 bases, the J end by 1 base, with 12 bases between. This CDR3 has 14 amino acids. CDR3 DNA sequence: TGTGCCAGCACGTACGGGGGGCGCACAGATACGCAGTATTTT. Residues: CASTYGGRTDTQYF.

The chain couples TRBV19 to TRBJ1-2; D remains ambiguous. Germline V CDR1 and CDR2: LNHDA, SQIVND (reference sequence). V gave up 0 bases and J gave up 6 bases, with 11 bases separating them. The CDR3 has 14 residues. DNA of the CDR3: TGTGCCAGTAGTATAGACCGGGGAAGGGATGGCTACACCTTC. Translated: CASSIDRGRDGYTF.

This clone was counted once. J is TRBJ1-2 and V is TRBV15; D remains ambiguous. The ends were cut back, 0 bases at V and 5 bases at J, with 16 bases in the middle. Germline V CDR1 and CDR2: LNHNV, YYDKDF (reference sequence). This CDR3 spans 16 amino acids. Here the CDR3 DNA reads TGTGCCACCAGCAGAGATCCGGGGATGGAAGGATATGGCTACACCTTC. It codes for CATSRDPGMEGYGYTF.

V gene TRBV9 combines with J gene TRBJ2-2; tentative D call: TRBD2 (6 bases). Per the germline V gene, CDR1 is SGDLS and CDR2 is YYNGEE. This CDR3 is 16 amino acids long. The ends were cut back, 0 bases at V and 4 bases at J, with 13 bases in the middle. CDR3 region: CASSVALGGVTGELFF. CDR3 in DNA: TGTGCCAGCAGCGTAGCCCTCGGGGGAGTCACCGGGGAGCTGTTTTTT. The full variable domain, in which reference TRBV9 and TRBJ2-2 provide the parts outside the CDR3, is DSGVTQTPKHLITATGQRVTLRCSPRSGDLSVYWYQQSLDQGLQFLIQYYNGEERAKGNILERFSAQQFPDLHSELNLSSLELGDSALYFCASSVALGGVTGELFFGEGSRLTVL.

CDR3 DNA: TGTGCCAGCAGCTTAGCAACGGGGTTCGCGGCCTACGAGCAGTACTTC. Residues: CASSLATGFAAYEQYF. The chain combines TRBV7-8 with TRBJ2-7; TRBD2 might be the D (5 bases). CDR1 is SGHVS and CDR2 is FQNEAQ in the germline V gene. The V end was cut by 0 bases, the J end by 2 bases, with 14 bases between. The CDR3 length is 16 residues.

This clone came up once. Written as DNA, the CDR3 is TGTGCCAGCAGTGACAAGGGGCGGGGGGAGAATGAAGCTTTCTTT. This codes for CASSDKGRGENEAFF. J is TRBJ1-1 and V is TRBV6-1, with D perhaps TRBD1 (5 bases). The CDR3 totals 15 residues. CDR1 and CDR2 from the germline V gene are MNHNS and SASEGT. Trimming cost V 3 bases and J 7 bases, with 18 bases left between them.

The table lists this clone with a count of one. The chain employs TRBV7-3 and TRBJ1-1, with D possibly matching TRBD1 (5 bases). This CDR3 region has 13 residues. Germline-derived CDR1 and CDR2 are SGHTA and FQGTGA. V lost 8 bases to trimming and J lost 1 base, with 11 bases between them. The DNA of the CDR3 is TGTGCCAGCGGGATAGGGGAGAACACTGAAGCTTTCTTT. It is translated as CASGIGENTEAFF.

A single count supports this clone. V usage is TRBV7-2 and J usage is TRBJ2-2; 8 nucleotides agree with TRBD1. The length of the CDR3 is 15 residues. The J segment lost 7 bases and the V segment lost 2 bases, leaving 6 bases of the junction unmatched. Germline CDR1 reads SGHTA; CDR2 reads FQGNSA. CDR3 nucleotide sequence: TGTGCCAGCAGCTTAATACAGGGGGTCGGCGGGGAGCTGTTTTTT. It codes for CASSLIQGVGGELFF.

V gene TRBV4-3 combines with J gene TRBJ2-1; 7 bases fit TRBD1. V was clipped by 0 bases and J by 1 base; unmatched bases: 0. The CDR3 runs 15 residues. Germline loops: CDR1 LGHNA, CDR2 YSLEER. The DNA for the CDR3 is TGCGCCAGCAGCCAAGAACAGGGGTCCTACAATGAGCAGTTCTTC. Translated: CASSQEQGSYNEQFF.

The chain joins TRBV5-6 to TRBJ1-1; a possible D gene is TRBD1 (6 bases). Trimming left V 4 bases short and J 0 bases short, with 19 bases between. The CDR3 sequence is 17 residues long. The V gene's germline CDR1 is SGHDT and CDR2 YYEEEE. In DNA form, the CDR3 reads TGTGCCAGCAGCCATAGGGGGGGATCTACCCTGAACACTGAAGCTTTCTTT. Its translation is CASSHRGGSTLNTEAFF.

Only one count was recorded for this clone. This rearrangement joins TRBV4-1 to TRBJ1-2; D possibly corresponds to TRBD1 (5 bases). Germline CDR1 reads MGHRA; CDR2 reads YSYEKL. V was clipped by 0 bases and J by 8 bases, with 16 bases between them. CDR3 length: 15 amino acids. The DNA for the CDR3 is TGCGCCAGCAGCCAAGATCCCGCGACAGCCCGGGGCTACACCTTC. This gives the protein CASSQDPATARGYTF.

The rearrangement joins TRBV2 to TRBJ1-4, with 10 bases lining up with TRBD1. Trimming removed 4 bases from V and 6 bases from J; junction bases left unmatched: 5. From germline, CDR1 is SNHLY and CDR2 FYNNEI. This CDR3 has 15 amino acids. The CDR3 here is CASSVMGTGDEKLFF. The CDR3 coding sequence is TGTGCCAGCAGTGTCATGGGGACAGGGGATGAAAAACTGTTTTTT.

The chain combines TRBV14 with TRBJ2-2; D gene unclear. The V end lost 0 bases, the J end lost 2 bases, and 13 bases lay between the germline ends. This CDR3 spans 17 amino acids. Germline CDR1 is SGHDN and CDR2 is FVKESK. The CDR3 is CASSQDYSRRNTGELFF. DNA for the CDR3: TGTGCCAGCAGCCAAGATTATTCGCGGAGAAACACCGGGGAGCTGTTTTTT.

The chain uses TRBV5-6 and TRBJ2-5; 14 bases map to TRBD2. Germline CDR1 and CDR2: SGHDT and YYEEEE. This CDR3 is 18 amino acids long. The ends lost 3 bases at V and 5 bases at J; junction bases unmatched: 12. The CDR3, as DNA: TGTGCCAGCAGCTCGAGACAAAGACTAGCGGGGGGGCCCGAGACCCAGTACTTC. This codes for CASSSRQRLAGGPETQYF.

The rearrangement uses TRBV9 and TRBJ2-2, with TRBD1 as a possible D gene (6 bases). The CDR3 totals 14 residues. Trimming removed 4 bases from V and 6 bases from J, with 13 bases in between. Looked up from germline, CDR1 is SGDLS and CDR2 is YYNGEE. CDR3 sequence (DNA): TGTGCCAGCAGCCCGTTAACAGGGTCCGGGGAGCTGTTTTTT. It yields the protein CASSPLTGSGELFF.